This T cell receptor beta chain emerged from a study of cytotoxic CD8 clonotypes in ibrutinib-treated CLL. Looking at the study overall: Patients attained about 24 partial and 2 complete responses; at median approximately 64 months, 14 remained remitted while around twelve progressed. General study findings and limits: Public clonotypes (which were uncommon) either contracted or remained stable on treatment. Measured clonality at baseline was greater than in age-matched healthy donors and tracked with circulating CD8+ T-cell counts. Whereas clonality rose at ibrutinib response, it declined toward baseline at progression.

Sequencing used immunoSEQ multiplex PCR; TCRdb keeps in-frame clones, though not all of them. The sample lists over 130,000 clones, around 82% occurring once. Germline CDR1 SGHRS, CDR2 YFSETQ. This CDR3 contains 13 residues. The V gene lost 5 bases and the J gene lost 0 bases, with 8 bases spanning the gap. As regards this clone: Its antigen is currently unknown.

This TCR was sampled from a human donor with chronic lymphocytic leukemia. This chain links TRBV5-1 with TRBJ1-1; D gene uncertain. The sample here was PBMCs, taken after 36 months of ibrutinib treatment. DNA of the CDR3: TGCGCCAGCAGAATCGGTTTGAACACTGAAGCTTTCTTT. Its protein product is CASRIGLNTEAFF.